These 3 T cell receptor beta chains share one sample of origin, sequenced in a study of cytomegalovirus exposure and HLA in healthy donors. PCR used 60 Vbeta primers and 13 Jbeta primers. TCRdb keeps only in-frame clones here, not all; method: immunoSEQ multiplex PCR. The sample records about 100,000 clones, about four fifths being singletons. The specimen was PBMCs. Source of these receptors: a man aged 35-49 years in good health and CMV-seropositive.

The chain recombines TRBV7-9 with TRBJ2-7; TRBD1 matches 7 bases. There are 14 residues in the CDR3. Per the germline V gene, CDR1 is SEHNR and CDR2 is FQNEAQ (reference sequence). V was clipped by 5 bases and J by 2 bases; unmatched bases: 6. The CDR3 region has the DNA TGTGCCAGCAGCCTGGACAGGACCACCTACGAGCAGTACTTC. Protein product: CASSLDRTTYEQYF.

V is TRBV29-1 and J is TRBJ2-3, with 7 positions matching TRBD2. CDR1 and CDR2 (germline): SQVTM, ANQGSEA. This CDR3 is 14 amino acids long. Unmatched junction bases numbered 7, after V lost 4 bases and J lost 3 bases. The CDR3 region is CSVGGGFVTDTQYF. CDR3 nucleotide sequence: TGCAGCGTTGGGGGAGGGTTTGTGACAGATACGCAGTATTTT.

In this sample, this clone turned up a few times. The rearrangement links TRBV5-1 to TRBJ2-7; possibly TRBD2 for D (5 bases). The CDR3 loop spans 14 amino acids. Trimming took off 2 bases at V and 0 bases at J, with 9 bases between the two ends. Germline values: CDR1 SGHRS, CDR2 YFSETQ. The CDR3 nucleotides read TGCGCCAGCAGCTTTTCCGGGGACTCCTACGAGCAGTACTTC. It codes for CASSFSGDSYEQYF.